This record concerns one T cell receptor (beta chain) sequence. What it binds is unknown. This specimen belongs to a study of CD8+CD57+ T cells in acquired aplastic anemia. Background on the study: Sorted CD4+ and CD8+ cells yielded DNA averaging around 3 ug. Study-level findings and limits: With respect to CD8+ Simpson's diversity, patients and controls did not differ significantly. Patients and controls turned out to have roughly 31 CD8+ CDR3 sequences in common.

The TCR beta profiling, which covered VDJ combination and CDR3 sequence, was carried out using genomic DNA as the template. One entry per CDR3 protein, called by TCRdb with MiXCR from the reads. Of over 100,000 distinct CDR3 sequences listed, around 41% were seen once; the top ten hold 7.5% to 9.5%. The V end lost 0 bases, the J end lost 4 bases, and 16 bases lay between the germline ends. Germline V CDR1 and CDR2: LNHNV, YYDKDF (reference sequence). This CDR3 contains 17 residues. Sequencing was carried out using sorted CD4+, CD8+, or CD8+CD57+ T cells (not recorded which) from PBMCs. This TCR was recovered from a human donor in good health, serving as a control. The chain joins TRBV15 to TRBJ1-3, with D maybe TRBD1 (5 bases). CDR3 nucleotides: TGTGCCACCAGCAGAGACTACGGGAGACAGCTGGGAAACACCATATATTTT. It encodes CATSRDYGRQLGNTIYF.